Following are 30 T cell receptor beta chains from one sample sequenced in a study of human T cells and chemical hapten exposure. The sample's time point: patch test 1, 2 weeks after DPC sensitization. Described treatment: therapeutic diphenylcyclopropenone sensitization with weekly scalp DPC. TCRdb redid the calling of the RACE reads with MiXCR, one entry per CDR3 protein. The table records 380,000 or so distinct CDR3 sequences, about 4.4% of them present only once. The source material was whole blood, sampled in connection with sensitization to the hapten diphenylcyclopropenone (DPC). Source of these receptors: a woman in her forties or fifties with alopecia areata. Some clones in this sample may be carry-over from other donors' samples.

The V gene is TRBV20-1, the J gene TRBJ2-1; TRBD2 agrees at 9 bases. The V gene end was trimmed by 2 bases and the J gene end by 7 bases; junction bases not matched to a gene: 9. CDR3 length: 15 residues. Germline CDR1 reads DFQATT; CDR2 reads SNEGSKA (reference sequence). The CDR3 here is CSARPGLAWGNEQFF. The CDR3 DNA reads TGCAGTGCTAGACCGGGACTAGCATGGGGGAATGAGCAGTTCTTC.

The rearrangement uses TRBV12-3 or TRBV12-4 and TRBJ2-1; TRBD2 agrees at 8 bases. The junction had 9 bases not matched to a gene; V was cut back by 3 bases and J by 5 bases. This CDR3 spans 16 amino acids. As DNA, the CDR3 is TGTGCCAGCAGTTTGCTGGGCGGGGGGCAAAACAATGAGCAGTTCTTC. Its protein product is CASSLLGGGQNNEQFF.

In this sample, this clonotype turned up a few times. The V gene is TRBV20-1, the J gene TRBJ2-7; 9 bases fit TRBD2. The germline gives CDR1 DFQATT, CDR2 SNEGSKA (reference sequence). J lost 5 bases, V lost 6 bases, and 11 bases had no gene match. CDR3 length equals 14 residues. CDR3: CSAVRGSGRDEQYF. DNA for the CDR3: TGCAGTGCGGTCCGTGGTAGCGGGAGAGACGAGCAGTACTTC.

This clonotype was detected many times. In nucleotides, the CDR3 is TGCGCCAGCAGTCCGGGACAGGGTTATAATTCACCCCTCCACTTT. Protein: CASSPGQGYNSPLHF. The chain recombines TRBV23-1 with TRBJ1-6; 9 nucleotides match TRBD1. TRBV23-1 is recorded as an ORF, its role being uncertain. CDR3 length: 15 residues. V shed 4 bases and J 4 bases; nucleotides not matched to a gene: 2.

This clonotype was picked up many times. The V gene is TRBV6-2 or TRBV6-3, the J gene TRBJ2-1, with 10 bases identical to TRBD2. CDR1 and CDR2 from the germline V gene are MNHEY and SVGEGT. V lost 6 bases, J lost 4 bases, and 3 bases stayed unmatched. This CDR3 comprises 14 residues. The CDR3 region is CASSQTSGYNEQFF. In DNA form, the CDR3 reads TGTGCCAGCAGCCAGACTAGCGGGTACAATGAGCAGTTCTTC.

This clonotype showed up many times. The chain links TRBV6-5 to TRBJ2-5; 12 bases align to TRBD2. Trimming took 4 bases from V and 5 from J; bases not matched to a gene: 8. From germline, CDR1 is MNHEY and CDR2 SVGAGI. This CDR3 is built from 16 residues. The CDR3 loop reads CASSSPSGRAGETQYF. The DNA of the CDR3 is TGTGCCAGCAGTTCCCCTAGCGGGAGGGCCGGGGAGACCCAGTACTTC.

This clonotype came up a few times. The V gene is TRBV6-2 or TRBV6-3, the J gene TRBJ1-5; D remains unclear. Trimming shortened V by 2 bases and J by 7 bases, and 9 bases separated the two germline ends. The germline gives CDR1 MNHEY, CDR2 SVGEGT. This CDR3 has 13 amino acids. The CDR3, as DNA: TGTGCCAGCAGTTACCCCCCAGGCCAGCCCCAGCATTTT. This gives the protein CASSYPPGQPQHF.

In its sample, this clonotype was seen many times. The rearrangement links TRBV7-8 to TRBJ1-4, with TRBD1 matching over 9 bases. Germline trimming cut 5 bases from V and 2 bases from J; bases unmatched to any gene: 12. The CDR3 has 18 residues. Germline V gene lookup returns CDR1 SGHVS and CDR2 FQNEAQ. The CDR3 DNA sequence: TGTGCCAGCAGCCAAACCCGGACAGGGGATGTGACTAATGAAAAACTGTTTTTT. Its translation: CASSQTRTGDVTNEKLFF.

This clonotype came up a few times. This chain uses TRBV15 with TRBJ2-3, with a tentative D call TRBD2 (6 bases). V lost 0 bases to trimming and J lost 1 base, with 8 bases between them. The CDR3 length is 15 residues. Germline V gives CDR1 LNHNV, CDR2 YYDKDF (reference sequence). The CDR3 coding sequence is TGTGCCACCAGCAGAGATTGGGGGGGCACAGATACGCAGTATTTT. This sequence encodes CATSRDWGGTDTQYF.

This clonotype was observed many times. The chain recombines TRBV28 with TRBJ1-1; possible D gene TRBD1, 6 bases. The V end lost 6 bases, the J end lost 0 bases, and 14 bases lay between the germline ends. The CDR3 extends over 15 amino acids. The V gene's germline CDR1 is MDHEN and CDR2 SYDVKM. CDR3 in amino acids: CASRKGVLMNTEAFF. CDR3 sequence (DNA): TGTGCCAGCAGGAAGGGGGTCCTAATGAACACTGAAGCTTTCTTT.

This clonotype appeared many times. The chain couples TRBV9 to TRBJ2-1; 9 nucleotides line up with TRBD1. Germline V gene data show CDR1 as SGDLS and CDR2 as YYNGEE. This CDR3 region has 14 residues. The ends lost 4 bases at V and 9 bases at J; junction bases unmatched: 8. The CDR3 reads CASSPGQGGGEQFF. The CDR3 bases are TGTGCCAGCAGCCCGGGACAGGGAGGGGGTGAGCAGTTCTTC.

This clonotype was detected ten times or more. The chain combines TRBV6-1 with TRBJ2-3, with 16 bases fitting TRBD2. Trimming cost V 4 bases and J 12 bases; bases outside gene matches: 10. This CDR3 spans 16 amino acids. Germline loops: CDR1 MNHNS, CDR2 SASEGT. CDR3 coding DNA: TGTGCCAGCAGTGGACTGGGACTAGCGGGAGGGCCCCCCCAGTATTTT. It codes for CASSGLGLAGGPPQYF.

V is TRBV12-3 or TRBV12-4 and J is TRBJ1-1; 8 bases match TRBD1. The CDR3 is 13 amino acids. J was trimmed by 5 bases and V by 5 bases; bases with no gene match: 4. CDR3 protein: CASSTQGGTEAFF. In nucleotides, the CDR3 is TGTGCCAGCAGTACACAGGGGGGGACTGAAGCTTTCTTT.

This clonotype was recorded at least ten times. The chain recombines TRBV18 with TRBJ2-6; D is possibly TRBD1 or TRBD2 (5 bases each). V was cut by 3 bases and J by 2 bases, with 14 bases left in between. From germline, CDR1 is KGHSH and CDR2 LQKENI. This CDR3 is 17 amino acids long. CDR3 in DNA: TGTGCCAGCTCACCTTCCTCGGGGACGGCTGGGGCCAACGTCCTGACTTTC. Amino acids: CASSPSSGTAGANVLTF.

This rearrangement joins TRBV4-3 to TRBJ2-3; 9 bases match TRBD2. This CDR3 is built from 15 residues. Germline-derived CDR1 and CDR2 are LGHNA and YSLEER. J lost 5 bases, V lost 0 bases, and 3 bases had no gene match. CDR3 residues: CASSQEGGRGDTQYF. As DNA, the CDR3 is TGCGCCAGCAGCCAAGAAGGCGGGAGGGGAGATACGCAGTATTTT.

V usage is TRBV10-3 and J usage is TRBJ1-4; TRBD1 is a possible D gene (5 bases). Germline CDR1 ENHRY, CDR2 SYGVKD. Trimming took off 0 bases at V and 11 bases at J, with 10 bases between the two ends. There are 13 residues in the CDR3. DNA of the CDR3: TGTGCCATCAGTGAGTCCGGACGGGGGAAACTGTTTTTT. This encodes CAISESGRGKLFF.

Concerning this clonotype: It may be a read error: a sequence one base away is much more abundant. The V and J genes are TRBV28 and TRBJ2-3; D perhaps matches TRBD2 (6 bases). The CDR3 totals 12 residues. The germline gives CDR1 MDHEN, CDR2 SYDVKM. The CDR3 nucleotides are TGTGTCAGCAGCCCGGGGGAGAATACGCAGTATTTT. As protein: CVSSPGENTQYF. The complete variable domain, with remaining parts taken from reference TRBV28 and TRBJ2-3, reads DVKVTQSSRYLVKRTGEKVFLECVQDMDHENMFWYRQDPGLGLRLIYFSYDVKMKEKGDIPEGYSVSREKKERFSLILESASTNQTSMYLCVSSPGENTQYFGPGTRLTVL.

This clonotype turned up a few times. The V gene is TRBV18, the J gene TRBJ1-6, with no clear D. Trimming cost V 2 bases and J 10 bases, with 9 bases left between them. The CDR3 loop spans 13 amino acids. Germline loops: CDR1 KGHSH, CDR2 LQKENI. This chain's CDR3 is CASSPGVRSPLHF. DNA for the CDR3: TGTGCCAGCTCACCAGGGGTCAGGTCACCCCTCCACTTT.

A few counts support this clonotype. The chain carries TRBV9 and TRBJ2-7, with D unclear. This CDR3 has 14 residues. Germline loops: CDR1 SGDLS, CDR2 YYNGEE. With 3 bases removed from V and 2 bases from J, the gap between germline ends came to 12 bases. CDR3 nucleotide sequence: TGTGCCAGCAGCGGGTCCCGGACCCCCTACGAGCAGTACTTC. This gives the protein CASSGSRTPYEQYF.

This clonotype was observed a handful of times. V gene TRBV6-2 or TRBV6-3 combines with J gene TRBJ1-1, with D perhaps matching TRBD1 (6 bases). Germline V lookup: CDR1 MNHEY, CDR2 SVGEGT. This CDR3 comprises 13 residues. Trimming removed 8 bases at V and 5 bases at J, with 15 bases between. The CDR3 region has the DNA TGTGCCAGCCGGAAGGGGGTCCGGACTGAAGCTTTCTTT. Residues: CASRKGVRTEAFF.

The V gene is TRBV7-9, the J gene TRBJ1-1; D unclear. The length of the CDR3 is 13 residues. Trimming removed 8 bases from V and 0 bases from J, with 10 bases in between. Germline CDR1 SEHNR, CDR2 FQNEAQ (reference sequence). The CDR3 protein is CASWGQMNTEAFF. Here the CDR3 DNA reads TGTGCCAGCTGGGGTCAGATGAACACTGAAGCTTTCTTT.

This clonotype has just a few counts. The genes are TRBV29-1 and TRBJ2-5; D ambiguous. Trimming cost V 2 bases and J 2 bases, with 12 bases left between them. Germline CDR1 SQVTM, CDR2 ANQGSEA. The CDR3 loop spans 14 amino acids. The CDR3 bases are TGCAGCGTTGAATGGGCGCGGCGACAAGAGACCCAGTACTTC. Its translation: CSVEWARRQETQYF.

This rearrangement joins TRBV30 to TRBJ1-2, with 9 bases matching TRBD1. In germline, CDR1 is GTSNPN, CDR2 SVGIG (reference sequence). J was trimmed by 8 bases and V by 3 bases; bases with no gene match: 7. The CDR3 covers 13 residues. CDR3 nucleotide sequence: TGTGCCTGGAGGGAACAGGGGGCGGAGGGCTACACCTTC. Its translation is CAWREQGAEGYTF. The full variable domain, its missing parts supplied by reference TRBV30 and TRBJ1-2, is SQTIHQWPATLVQPVGSPLSLECTVEGTSNPNLYWYRQAAGRGLQLLFYSVGIGQISSEVPQNLSASRPQDRQFILSSKKLLLSDSGFYLCAWREQGAEGYTFGSGTRLTVV.

At least ten counts were recorded for this clonotype. V gene TRBV11-1 combines with J gene TRBJ2-3; no firm D call. The CDR3 is 15 residues long. Trimming removed 0 bases at V and 2 bases at J, with 9 bases between. CDR1 SGHAT and CDR2 FQDESV come from the germline V gene (reference sequence). The DNA for the CDR3 is TGTGCCAGCAGCTTAGCGGCAGGTCCCACAGATACGCAGTATTTT. It is translated as CASSLAAGPTDTQYF.

V and J are TRBV5-4 and TRBJ2-7; tentatively, D is TRBD1 or TRBD2 (5 bases each). The CDR3 extends over 14 amino acids. V lost 0 bases and J lost 6, with 13 bases in between. Germline V gene data show CDR1 as SGHNT and CDR2 as YYREEE (reference sequence). CDR3 protein: CASSLDRWDVEQYF. DNA of the CDR3: TGTGCCAGCAGCTTGGATCGCTGGGACGTCGAGCAGTACTTC.

This clonotype has a count of ten or more. The chain is built from TRBV28 and TRBJ2-5, with 9 bases matching TRBD2. Germline V gene data show CDR1 as MDHEN and CDR2 as SYDVKM. The CDR3 length is 14 residues. With V trimmed by 5 bases and J by 4 bases, 5 bases remained unmatched. In nucleotides, the CDR3 is TGTGCCAGCAGTCTGCGGGAGGGCCGAGAGACCCAGTACTTC. It translates to CASSLREGRETQYF. Full variable domain (outside the CDR3, taken from reference TRBV28 and TRBJ2-5): DVKVTQSSRYLVKRTGEKVFLECVQDMDHENMFWYRQDPGLGLRLIYFSYDVKMKEKGDIPEGYSVSREKKERFSLILESASTNQTSMYLCASSLREGRETQYFGPGTRLLVL.

This clonotype was counted ten times or more. The chain employs TRBV7-2 and TRBJ2-5, with D possibly being TRBD2 (6 bases). Trimming pared 4 bases from V and 3 bases from J, leaving 12 bases between. Germline lookup yields CDR1 SGHTA and CDR2 FQGNSA. The CDR3 loop spans 14 amino acids. The CDR3 nucleotides read TGTGCCAGCAGCTGGCGATGGGGGGAAGAGACCCAGTACTTC. This translates into CASSWRWGEETQYF.

The table lists this clonotype with many counts. CDR3 bases: TGTGCCAGCAGCGCAGGCCCTAGCCCGGGAATGAATGAGCAGTTCTTC. It codes for CASSAGPSPGMNEQFF. This sequence joins TRBV7-2 and TRBJ2-1; a weak D match, TRBD2 (5 bases). CDR3 length equals 16 residues. Germline V lookup: CDR1 SGHTA, CDR2 FQGNSA. Trimming left V 5 bases short and J 7 bases short, with 21 bases between.

The table lists this clonotype with many counts. CDR3: CASSQGPGTRLTGELFF. The CDR3 coding sequence is TGTGCCAGCAGCCAAGGCCCCGGGACCCGCCTCACCGGGGAGCTGTTTTTT. The chain has TRBV3-1 and TRBJ2-2, with D perhaps TRBD1 or TRBD2 (5 bases each). V was clipped by 1 base and J by 4 bases, with 16 bases between them. Germline V lookup: CDR1 LGHDT, CDR2 YNNKEL (reference sequence). The CDR3 has 17 residues.

This clonotype was seen at least ten times. This chain links TRBV30 with TRBJ1-2; a weak D match, TRBD1 (5 bases). CDR3 length: 14 residues. Trimming took 3 bases from V and 0 from J, leaving 11 bases between them. Per germline, CDR1 GTSNPN and CDR2 SVGIG (reference sequence). The CDR3 spells CAWSVGVSNYGYTF. The CDR3 region has the DNA TGTGCCTGGAGCGTGGGGGTTTCTAACTATGGCTACACCTTC.